The clone carrying this TCR beta chain was recorded a few times. Some clones are missing from TCRdb's copy, which holds only in-frame ones; the method was immunoSEQ multiplex PCR. The sample contains just over 80,000 clones, about four fifths of which appear only once. This sample was taken from a study of blood T cell repertoires in COVID-19. For the study at large: Nucleic acid was either cDNA or gDNA, and it came from T cells, B-cell-depleted T cells, or PBMCs.

The CDR3 consists of 17 residues. Germline lookup yields CDR1 SGHAT and CDR2 FQNNGV. V lost 5 bases to trimming and J lost 9 bases; unmatched junction nucleotides: 15. This receptor was identified in a man older than 75 with acute or convalescent COVID-19. This chain uses TRBV11-2 with TRBJ2-1; 11 nucleotides match TRBD2. The sequenced sample consisted of peripheral blood. CDR3 amino acids: CASSLPGATSGSREQFF. CDR3 DNA sequence: TGTGCCAGCAGCCTCCCTGGCGCAACTAGCGGGAGTCGTGAGCAGTTCTTC.